This T cell receptor beta chain was profiled in a study of glioma-infiltrating T cells. Per the germline V gene, CDR1 is SQVTM and CDR2 is ANQGSEA. The CDR3 is 13 amino acids. Using RNA template, CDR3s of TCR alpha and beta were amplified with iRepertoire arm-PCR. MiXCR was run by TCRdb on the multiplex PCR reads, yielding one entry per CDR3 protein. The table records more than 95,000 distinct CDR3 sequences, more than 20% of them present only once. The sequence derives from a human donor with low-grade glioma or glioblastoma, undergoing nonglioma brain surgery, or in good health (not recorded which). The sample was glioma tissue, nonneoplastic brain tissue, or PBMCs (not recorded which). The chain employs TRBV29-1 and TRBJ2-1, with D possibly matching TRBD2 (6 bases). This chain's CDR3 is CRATGLIYNEQFF. The CDR3, as DNA: TGCAGAGCAACGGGACTCATCTACAATGAGCAGTTCTTC.